These 13 T cell receptor beta chains came from one sample sequenced in a study of Ad26.COV2.S vaccination and SARS-CoV-2 variants. Treatment defined: over 15 received Ad26.COV2.S at low or high dose, single or two shots; 5 received placebo; per-sample allocation not given. Sample collection was performed on day 63 after the first vaccine or placebo injection. Profiled with immunoSEQ multiplex PCR; TCRdb holds only in-frame clones, not every one. The sample holds about 330,000 clones; roughly nine tenths are singletons and the top ten take 5.5%. Sequenced material: peripheral blood, taken in a trial of Ad26.COV2.S vaccine versus placebo. The receptors derive from a person between 18 and 60 years old who received the Ad26.COV2.S COVID-19 vaccine or a placebo.

The chain couples TRBV5-8 to TRBJ1-1, with D uncertain. There are 14 residues in the CDR3. Between the trimmed V and J ends, which lost 1 base and 1 base, there was a span of 8 bases. Germline lookup yields CDR1 SGHTS and CDR2 YDEGEE. CDR3 nucleotide sequence: TGTGCCAGCAGCTTGTCGTGGAGGAACACTGAAGCTTTCTTT. This sequence encodes CASSLSWRNTEAFF.

J is TRBJ1-5 and V is TRBV27, with unresolved D. This CDR3 is 14 amino acids long. Germline values: CDR1 MNHEY, CDR2 SMNVEV (reference sequence). V gave up 5 bases and J gave up 11 bases, with 19 bases separating them. The CDR3 DNA reads as TGTGCCAGCAGTCTACTTGGCAGCCCCGGTGCCCAGCATTTT. Residues: CASSLLGSPGAQHF.

The chain recombines TRBV7-2 with TRBJ2-5; 7 nucleotides align to TRBD2. The CDR3 length is 16 residues. The germline CDR1 and CDR2 sequences are SGHTA and FQGNSA. Unmatched junction bases numbered 9, after V lost 4 bases and J lost 1 base. The DNA of the CDR3 is TGTGCCAGCAGCTCCCAGAGCCGCGGGGGCCAAGAGACCCAGTACTTC. Its translation is CASSSQSRGGQETQYF.

The chain combines TRBV19 with TRBJ1-2; 7 nucleotides agree with TRBD1. V shed 10 bases, J shed 7 bases, and the junction held 9 bases outside the gene matches. The CDR3 is 12 residues long. The germline gives CDR1 LNHDA, CDR2 SQIVND (reference sequence). The CDR3 sequence: CATSDRVFGYTF. CDR3 DNA sequence: TGTGCCACCTCAGACAGGGTTTTTGGCTACACCTTC.

The J gene is TRBJ1-1, the V gene TRBV6-2 or TRBV6-3, with D possibly matching TRBD1 (5 bases). The germline gives CDR1 MNHEY, CDR2 SVGEGT. The CDR3 runs 14 residues. Deletions cut 2 bases from V and 4 bases from J, with 11 bases between. The CDR3 is CASSYGQGGTEAFF. Written as DNA, the CDR3 is TGTGCCAGCAGTTACGGGCAGGGAGGCACTGAAGCTTTCTTT.

The gene calls are TRBV7-2 and TRBJ1-1; the match to TRBD1 covers 8 bases. Germline loops: CDR1 SGHTA, CDR2 FQGNSA. J gave up 4 bases and V 8 bases, and 9 bases lay outside the gene matches. This CDR3 spans 14 amino acids. The CDR3 spells CASARQGRGTEAFF. The CDR3, as DNA: TGTGCCAGCGCGAGACAGGGGCGGGGCACTGAAGCTTTCTTT.

The CDR3 bases are TGTGCCAGCAGCTCTGCAGGAGGCCCCCGAGGGAGAGGCTACACCTTC. Its protein is CASSSAGGPRGRGYTF. The rearrangement uses TRBV11-2 and TRBJ1-2; the D is unclear. Germline V gene lookup returns CDR1 SGHAT and CDR2 FQNNGV. Trimming removed 4 bases at V and 8 bases at J, with 23 bases between. This CDR3 is 16 amino acids long. The full variable domain, in which reference TRBV11-2 and TRBJ1-2 provide the parts outside the CDR3, is EAGVAQSPRYKIIEKRQSVAFWCNPISGHATLYWYQQILGQGPKLLIQFQNNGVVDDSQLPKDRFSAERLKGVDSTLKIQPAKLEDSAVYLCASSSAGGPRGRGYTFGSGTRLTVV.

The CDR3 nucleotides read TGTGCCAGTAGCGGTGTGGTGACGGGGTATGGCTACACCTTC. It yields the protein CASSGVVTGYGYTF. The gene calls are TRBV19 and TRBJ1-2; D call uncertain. CDR1 is LNHDA, CDR2 SQIVND, per germline (reference sequence). The CDR3 covers 14 residues. With 6 bases removed from V and 5 bases from J, the gap between germline ends came to 16 bases.

This clone has a handful of counts. This rearrangement joins TRBV27 to TRBJ1-2; 10 nucleotides match TRBD1. The CDR3 sequence is 14 residues long. Germline lookup yields CDR1 MNHEY and CDR2 SMNVEV (reference sequence). V trimming: 7 bases; J trimming: 4 bases; junction bases outside the gene matches: 6. The CDR3 region has the DNA TGTGCCAGCACGAGGGGACAGGGGAGCTATGGCTACACCTTC. Protein: CASTRGQGSYGYTF.

The rearrangement links TRBV2 to TRBJ1-1; D unclear. The CDR3 length is 14 residues. V shed 7 bases and J shed 0 bases, with 12 bases lying between them. From germline, CDR1 is SNHLY and CDR2 FYNNEI. CDR3 protein: CASIAETMNTEAFF. CDR3 sequence (DNA): TGTGCCAGCATCGCAGAGACCATGAACACTGAAGCTTTCTTT.

V usage is TRBV7-8 and J usage is TRBJ1-5; 8 bases agree with TRBD1. CDR3 length equals 14 residues. The ends lost 5 bases at V and 7 bases at J; junction bases unmatched: 7. Germline V gene sequence: CDR1 SGHVS, CDR2 FQNEAQ. The CDR3 region has the DNA TGTGCCAGCAGCGGACAGGGATTGGGACAGCCCCAGCATTTT. It translates to CASSGQGLGQPQHF.

The chain recombines TRBV7-2 with TRBJ1-2, with D hard to call. The CDR3 is 13 residues long. Germline-derived CDR1 and CDR2 are SGHTA and FQGNSA. V was pared by 3 bases and J by 1 base, with 6 bases between. In DNA form, the CDR3 reads TGTGCCAGCAGCTTTTCGGTTAACTATGGCTACACCTTC. Residues: CASSFSVNYGYTF.

This chain links TRBV14 with TRBJ2-2, with 9 bases fitting TRBD2. This CDR3 is 18 amino acids long. V lost 1 base and J lost 7; bases outside the gene matches: 13. CDR1 SGHDN and CDR2 FVKESK come from the germline V gene. The CDR3: CASSQVISGTSRNGELFF. CDR3 sequence (DNA): TGTGCCAGCAGCCAAGTAATTTCCGGGACTAGCCGGAACGGGGAGCTGTTTTTT.